Shown below are 22 T cell receptor beta chains from a single sample sequenced in a study of tumor-infiltrating lymphocytes in primary liver carcinoma. The authors took blood RNA from unsorted whole blood and also extracted germline DNA. Reverse transcription of roughly 0.45 ug total RNA with a constant-region primer produced TCR beta cDNA. Three nested multiplex PCR rounds of slightly modified ARM-PCR generated TCR beta libraries. Running about 11 cycles apiece, the first two PCR rounds relied on TRBV1-TRBV30 forward primers together with a C-beta reverse primer. TCRdb used MiXCR to reprocess the multiplex PCR reads, holding one entry per CDR3 protein. The sample records 250,000 to 350,000 distinct CDR3 sequences, 58% being singletons. The sequenced material came from peripheral blood. The receptors come from a woman in her 30s with primary liver carcinoma and hepatitis B virus infection.

Notes on this clonotype: The junction does not match germline at one end; this may be a read error. This chain connects TRBV11-2 to TRBJ1-2; D remains unclear. CDR1 SGHAT and CDR2 FQNNGV come from the germline V gene. The CDR3 totals 13 residues. In DNA form, the CDR3 reads TGTGCCAGCAGCTTAGGGGGAGGCTATGGCTACGCCTTC. This gives the protein CASSLGGGYGYAF. The full variable domain, with the rest looked up from reference TRBV11-2 and TRBJ1-2, is EAGVAQSPRYKIIEKRQSVAFWCNPISGHATLYWYQQILGQGPKLLIQFQNNGVVDDSQLPKDRFSAERLKGVDSTLKIQPAKLEDSAVYLCASSLGGGYGYAFGSGTRLTVV.

The CDR3 coding sequence is TGTGCCAGCACGCTGGACAGGGCTTGGGCCAACGTCCTGACTTTC. Translating it yields CASTLDRAWANVLTF. V gene TRBV6-5 combines with J gene TRBJ2-6, with TRBD1 matching over 8 bases. Germline assignment: CDR1 MNHEY and CDR2 SVGAGI. V trimming: 7 bases; J trimming: 5 bases; junction bases outside the gene matches: 7. The CDR3 is 15 residues long.

The CDR3: CASSQLMVSGANVLTF. CDR3 bases: TGTGCCAGCAGTCAGCTGATGGTATCTGGGGCCAACGTCCTGACTTTC. The chain combines TRBV14 with TRBJ2-6, with D hard to call. Germline CDR1 SGHDN, CDR2 FVKESK. The CDR3 covers 16 residues. Trimming stripped 6 bases from V and 1 base from J, with 13 bases between.

On this clonotype: The junction shows a germline mismatch at one end, possibly a read error. This chain uses TRBV11-2 with TRBJ2-3; D call uncertain. This CDR3 has 15 residues. The germline V gene has CDR1 SGHAT and CDR2 FQNNGV. CDR3 sequence reads: CASNLAPVSLDMQYF. In DNA form, the CDR3 reads TGTGCCAGCAACTTAGCCCCAGTTAGTCTAGATATGCAGTATTTT.

About this clonotype itself: One end of the junction varies from germline; a read error may be responsible. The V and J genes are TRBV10-3 and TRBJ1-5; D not certain. The germline V gene encodes CDR1 ENHRY and CDR2 SYGVKD. This CDR3 has 13 residues. The chain's CDR3 is CTISESPNQPQHF. DNA of the CDR3: TGTACCATCAGTGAGTCCCCAAATCAGCCCCAGCATTTT.

The genes are TRBV5-6 and TRBJ2-3, with D possibly matching TRBD2 (6 bases). CDR3 size: 14 residues. Trimming shortened V by 4 bases and J by 2 bases, and 11 bases separated the two germline ends. Germline V gene data show CDR1 as SGHDT and CDR2 as YYEEEE. The CDR3 DNA sequence: TGTGCCAGCAGCAGGACTACCTACACAGATACGCAGTATTTT. Residues: CASSRTTYTDTQYF.

This clonotype occurred many times. The gene calls are TRBV4-3 and TRBJ2-1, with D possibly matching TRBD2 (7 bases). V lost 0 bases to trimming and J lost 2 bases, with 11 bases between them. Germline V gene sequence: CDR1 LGHNA, CDR2 YSLEER. The CDR3 length is 16 residues. The CDR3 sequence: CASSQERGGTYNEQFF. The CDR3 DNA reads TGCGCCAGCAGCCAAGAGAGGGGGGGCACCTACAATGAGCAGTTCTTC.

This clonotype was counted between two and nine times. Relative to the germline gene, one junction end is altered; a read error may explain this. This rearrangement joins TRBV28 to TRBJ1-5; D remains ambiguous. The CDR3 extends over 14 amino acids. Germline V gene data show CDR1 as MDHEN and CDR2 as SYDVKM. The CDR3 region is CVSTDRIHNQPQHF. CDR3 bases: TGTGTCAGCACGGATCGGATTCACAATCAGCCCCAGCATTTT.

Only a few counts were recorded for this clonotype. This chain joins TRBV12-3 or TRBV12-4 and TRBJ2-2; 7 positions agree with TRBD1. The trim removed 1 base at V and 7 bases at J, leaving 3 bases unmatched. This CDR3 is 14 amino acids long. Here the CDR3 reads CASSLVPGGGELFF. The CDR3 DNA reads TGTGCCAGCAGTTTAGTCCCAGGGGGCGGGGAGCTGTTTTTT.

The genes are TRBV12-3 or TRBV12-4 and TRBJ2-3, with 7 bases that match TRBD1. Unmatched junction bases numbered 10, after V lost 3 bases and J lost 4 bases. The CDR3 totals 16 residues. The CDR3 DNA is TGTGCCAGCAGTTTTTTCAGGGGGAAGTCCCCAGATACGCAGTATTTT. Translation gives CASSFFRGKSPDTQYF.

This clonotype has just a few counts. The chain links TRBV28 to TRBJ1-6, with D hard to call. The germline V and J ends were trimmed by 3 bases and 15 bases, with 9 bases remaining between them. This CDR3 contains 11 residues. In germline, CDR1 is MDHEN, CDR2 SYDVKM. The CDR3 DNA is TGTGCCAGCAGTTTTCGTTCAGGCCTCCACTTT. Translating gives CASSFRSGLHF.

In the case of this clonotype: The CDR3 carries no conserved terminal phenylalanine or tryptophan, so it likely arises from a read error. The V gene is TRBV19, the J gene TRBJ2-7; TRBD1 matches 10 bases. The germline V gene encodes CDR1 LNHDA and CDR2 SQIVND (reference sequence). The CDR3 spans 14 residues. The V gene end was trimmed by 8 bases and the J gene end by 6 bases; junction bases not matched to a gene: 10. The CDR3 region is CASRWETGGPEQYS. Written as DNA, the CDR3 is TGTGCCAGTCGTTGGGAGACAGGGGGCCCCGAGCAGTACTCC.

This chain uses TRBV4-1 with TRBJ2-1, with D perhaps given as TRBD1 or TRBD2 (6 bases each). CDR3 length: 17 amino acids. Deletions cut 1 base from V and 6 bases from J, with 19 bases between. Per germline, CDR1 MGHRA and CDR2 YSYEKL. DNA of the CDR3: TGCGCCAGCAGCCAAGGGCTAGGGATAGGGGGAGGCAATGAGCAGTTCTTC. This codes for CASSQGLGIGGGNEQFF.

This clonotype was observed at least ten times. The V and J genes are TRBV6-5 and TRBJ1-1, with D possibly being TRBD1 (6 bases). The CDR3 sequence is 12 residues long. Germline loops: CDR1 MNHEY, CDR2 SVGAGI. Between the trimmed V and J ends, which lost 5 bases and 5 bases, there was a span of 9 bases. The DNA for the CDR3 is TGTGCCAGCAGTCCGGGGGCAACTGAAGCTTTCTTT. Protein product: CASSPGATEAFF.

The chain couples TRBV12-3 or TRBV12-4 to TRBJ2-5; 11 bases are a match to TRBD2. There are 18 residues in the CDR3. Germline trimming cut 3 bases from V and 7 bases from J; bases unmatched to any gene: 16. The CDR3 DNA is TGTGCCAGCAGTTTTAGTGGGAGACTAGCGGGAACCGAAGGGACCCAGTACTTC. As protein: CASSFSGRLAGTEGTQYF.

The J gene is TRBJ1-1, the V gene TRBV12-3 or TRBV12-4; no reliable D call. This CDR3 has 13 amino acids. V lost 3 bases to trimming and J lost 3 bases, with 8 bases between them. The CDR3 here is CASSFREDTEAFF. The CDR3 nucleotides read TGTGCCAGCAGTTTTAGAGAGGACACTGAAGCTTTCTTT.

V gene TRBV6-2 or TRBV6-3 combines with J gene TRBJ2-6; TRBD2 agrees at 8 bases. V lost 6 bases and J lost 1; bases outside the gene matches: 14. This CDR3 contains 19 residues. Germline V gene lookup returns CDR1 MNHEY and CDR2 SVGEGT. For the CDR3, the DNA is TGTGCCAGCAGGGCAACCGAGACTAGCGTTAATTCTGGGGCCAACGTCCTGACTTTC. Its protein is CASRATETSVNSGANVLTF.

The gene calls are TRBV30 and TRBJ2-1; D gene uncertain. Trimming shortened V by 1 base and J by 3 bases, and 1 base separated the two germline ends. CDR1 GTSNPN and CDR2 SVGIG come from the germline V gene (reference sequence). The CDR3 covers 11 residues. CDR3 amino acids: CAWSGYNEQFF. CDR3 nucleotides: TGTGCCTGGAGTGGCTACAATGAGCAGTTCTTC.

The chain recombines TRBV11-3 with TRBJ2-5; D is undetermined. Germline-derived CDR1 and CDR2 are SGHNT and YENEEA. CDR3 length: 13 amino acids. The ends were cut back, 10 bases at V and 5 bases at J, with 17 bases in the middle. DNA for the CDR3: TGTGCCAACAGTTTGGGATATAGCGAGACCCAGTACTTC. This encodes CANSLGYSETQYF. Using reference TRBV11-3 and TRBJ2-5 for the parts outside the CDR3, the full variable domain is EAGVVQSPRYKIIEKKQPVAFWCNPISGHNTLYWYLQNLGQGPELLIRYENEEAVDDSQLPKDRFSAERLKGVDSTLKIQPAELGDSAVYLCANSLGYSETQYFGPGTRLLVL.

This rearrangement joins TRBV2 to TRBJ1-1; D is undetermined. Germline V lookup: CDR1 SNHLY, CDR2 FYNNEI. V was cut by 0 bases and J by 3 bases, with 23 bases left in between. The CDR3 loop spans 19 amino acids. The CDR3 nucleotides read TGTGCCAGCAGTGAAGCGCTCCGTTTGACCCATTCTCCCGACACTGAAGCTTTCTTT. This sequence encodes CASSEALRLTHSPDTEAFF.

The V and J genes are TRBV6-5 and TRBJ1-6, with a weak D call TRBD1 (5 bases). Trimming left V 6 bases short and J 5 bases short, with 14 bases between. Germline V gives CDR1 MNHEY, CDR2 SVGAGI. This CDR3 has 15 amino acids. Here the CDR3 reads CASSPRGPNNSPLHF. For the CDR3, the DNA is TGTGCCAGCAGCCCACGGGGACCGAATAATTCACCCCTCCACTTT.

As for this clonotype: The CDR3 ends on some other residue instead of the conserved phenylalanine or tryptophan, so this is likely a read error. This chain joins TRBV11-1 and TRBJ2-2; unclear D gene. Per germline, CDR1 SGHAT and CDR2 FQDESV (reference sequence). The CDR3 loop spans 14 amino acids. The CDR3: CASGLGVSTGELFV. In nucleotides, the CDR3 is TGTGCCAGCGGCTTAGGAGTAAGCACCGGGGAGCTGTTTGTT.